These 7 T cell receptor beta chains were sequenced from one sample in a study of metastatic and nonmetastatic thyroid tumors. Using MiXCR, TCRdb re-called clones from the PCR reads. The repertoire holds about 33,000 clones, with over 15% as singletons. Thyroid surgery was preceded by no treatment in any patient. The specimen was blood. The receptors were sampled from a male donor with papillary thyroid cancer or a benign thyroid nodule (not recorded which). Some clones in this sample may be carry-over from other donors' samples.

In its sample, this clone ranks as medium-sized (0.01 to 0.1%). The chain is built from TRBV6-2 or TRBV6-3 and TRBJ2-1; 13 bases are shared with TRBD2. This CDR3 is built from 15 residues. Germline trimming cut 2 bases from V and 7 bases from J; bases unmatched to any gene: 2. Germline V gives CDR1 MNHEY, CDR2 SVGEGT. Written as DNA, the CDR3 is TGTGCCAGCAGTTACGGACTAGCGGGGGTAAATGAGCAGTTCTTC. As protein: CASSYGLAGVNEQFF.

The chain has TRBV5-1 and TRBJ2-7, with no clear D. The length of the CDR3 is 17 residues. V shed 0 bases and J shed 0 bases, with 16 bases lying between them. Germline values: CDR1 SGHRS, CDR2 YFSETQ. CDR3 region: CASSLENSEIPSYEQYF. CDR3 DNA sequence: TGCGCCAGCAGCTTGGAAAACTCGGAGATCCCCTCCTACGAGCAGTACTTC.

This clone came up many times. This chain uses TRBV18 with TRBJ2-2, with D perhaps TRBD2 (5 bases). V was clipped by 0 bases and J by 3 bases, with 20 bases between them. Germline CDR1 is KGHSH and CDR2 is LQKENI. There are 19 residues in the CDR3. CDR3 in DNA: TGTGCCAGCTCACCACCGGGTGGGAACGGGGAGCTGGACACCGGGGAGCTGTTTTTT. It yields the protein CASSPPGGNGELDTGELFF.

This clone was detected ten times or more. Its ends do not fully match the called genes, so a read error is possible. The V gene is TRBV18, the J gene TRBJ2-6; D is perhaps TRBD1 or TRBD2 (5 bases each). The CDR3 has 18 amino acids. From germline, CDR1 is KGHSH and CDR2 LQKENI. CDR3 nucleotides: TGTGCCAGCTCCCTTTCAGGGACGGACCTCTCTGAGGCCAACGTCCTGACTTTC. It translates to CASSLSGTDLSEANVLTF. Drawing the rest from reference TRBV18 and TRBJ2-6, the complete variable domain is NAGVMQNPRHLVRRRGQEARLRCSPMKGHSHVYWYRQLPEEGLKFMVYLQKENIIDESGMPKERFSAEFPKEGPSILRIQQVVRGDSAAYFCASSLSGTDLSEANVLTFGAGSRLTVL.

This clone was observed at least ten times. This CDR3 is CASSPESNSPLHF. The CDR3 nucleotides read TGTGCCAGCTCACCCGAAAGCAATTCACCCCTCCACTTT. The V gene is TRBV18, the J gene TRBJ1-6; D unclear. The germline gives CDR1 KGHSH, CDR2 LQKENI. The CDR3 length is 13 residues. V lost 3 bases, J lost 7 bases, and 7 bases lay in between.

This sequence joins TRBV6-1 and TRBJ2-6; D tentatively fits TRBD1 or TRBD2 (5 bases each). This CDR3 is 16 amino acids long. V was shortened by 6 bases and J by 2 bases, with 14 bases between the two germline ends. The germline gives CDR1 MNHNS, CDR2 SASEGT. The DNA for the CDR3 is TGTGCCAGCAGCCTCGAGGGGTCCCCTGGGGCCAACGTCCTGACTTTC. Its translation is CASSLEGSPGANVLTF.

This clone was seen repeatedly, ten times or more. The chain employs TRBV6-5 and TRBJ1-4; tentative D call: TRBD1 (6 bases). The germline V gene has CDR1 MNHEY and CDR2 SVGAGI. V was cut by 2 bases and J by 3 bases, with 22 bases left in between. The CDR3 contains 19 residues. CDR3 in DNA: TGTGCCAGCAGTTACGGGCAATCCGACGCGGGGGGCCCTAATGAAAAACTGTTTTTT. Its translation is CASSYGQSDAGGPNEKLFF.